The entry below describes one T cell receptor (beta chain). Following RNA extraction, reverse transcription yielded cDNA that acted as the sequencing template. Assay: immunoSEQ multiplex PCR; the TCRdb copy retains only in-frame clones and omits some. The sample comprises roughly 210,000 clones, about 40% of which are singletons, and 2% to 3% rests with the top ten. Treatment reported: oral pan-JAK inhibitor, 5-10 mg twice daily. This CDR3 region has 15 residues. CDR1 and CDR2 from the germline V gene are GTSNPN and SVGIG (reference sequence). The V end was cut by 4 bases, the J end by 0 bases, with 16 bases between. This specimen comes from a study of CD8+ T cells in alopecia areata. As for the study in general: It was oral tofacitinib, at 5 to 10 mg twice daily, that treated patients received.

The sample was CD4+ T cells sorted from blood, taken at approximately week 36, from a patient treated with tofacitinib. The chain recombines TRBV30 with TRBJ2-7, with D unclear. The sequence was obtained from a human donor with alopecia areata. CDR3 in amino acids: CAWTLSSLSSYEQYF. The CDR3 bases are TGTGCCTGGACCTTAAGCAGCCTCAGCTCCTACGAGCAGTACTTC.